The sequence of this T cell receptor (beta chain) was determined in a study of early T cells in non-severe SARS-CoV-2 infection. Study-level background: RNA in bulk from unsorted whole blood was sequenced, and chains were unpaired.

As part of library construction, unique molecular identifiers were attached to individual cDNA molecules. TCRdb recomputed calls from the 5' RACE reads with MiXCR, one row per CDR3 protein. The repertoire holds 85,000 to 100,000 distinct CDR3 sequences, with 11% as singletons. On this clonotype itself: Its antigen is currently unknown.

Germline CDR1 and CDR2: MNHNY and SVGAGI (reference sequence). This CDR3 region has 15 residues. V lost 4 bases, J lost 3 bases, and 12 bases lay in between. Broader study findings: Using VDJdb, the matching emphasized anti-spike CD8 responses while missing private and CD4 specificities.

The receptor comes from an adult who was a healthcare worker with PCR-confirmed SARS-CoV-2 infection or an uninfected control (not recorded which). The sequencing here drew on whole blood, taken at baseline. The rearrangement uses TRBV6-6 and TRBJ2-2, with D unresolved. The CDR3 nucleotides are TGTGCCAGCAGTTCCTCGACCGCTTACACCGGGGAGCTGTTTTTT. Translation gives CASSSSTAYTGELFF.